This T cell receptor (beta chain) was sequenced for a study of T cells after yellow fever vaccination. Study outcomes and limitations: CD4 and CD8 compartments shared a small share of clonotypes, likely from convergent recombination.

Each CDR3 protein is one row after TCRdb ran MiXCR on the 5' RACE reads. This sample has about 340,000 distinct CDR3 sequences, with around 13% found just once. With regard to this clonotype: The target antigen is unknown. A junction boundary mismatches the germline segment, possibly from a read error.

The CDR3 runs to 13 residues. Germline-derived CDR1 and CDR2 are SGHNT and YYREEE (reference sequence). The chain couples TRBV5-4 to TRBJ2-1, with TRBD2 matching 8 bases. The TCR sequence derives from a man between 18 and 35 years old who received the YFV17D yellow fever vaccine. The sequences come from CD4+ T cells sorted from PBMCs, collected 15 days after the yellow fever booster vaccination. The CDR3 here is CASSLIGGAVGPF. DNA for the CDR3: TGTGCCAGCAGCTTAATCGGGGGGGCGGTCGGCCCCTTC. The whole variable domain, filled in from reference TRBV5-4 and TRBJ2-1, reads ETGVTQSPTHLIKTRGQQVTLRCSSQSGHNTVSWYQQALGQGPQFIFQYYREEENGRGNFPPRFSGLQFPNYSSELNVNALELDDSALYLCASSLIGGAVGPFGPGTRLTVL.